This T cell receptor (beta chain) emerged from a study of response to subunit inactivated influenza vaccine. In germline, CDR1 is DFQATT, CDR2 SNEGSKA (reference sequence). V was clipped by 3 bases and J by 5 bases, with 13 bases between them. CDR3 length: 13 residues. Findings of the study overall: T cells newly recruited by each seasonal influenza vaccination are few, the authors suggested.

Each CDR3 protein gets one entry after TCRdb re-called the RT-PCR reads with MiXCR. This sample yields more than 400,000 distinct CDR3 sequences, of which approximately 7.3% are seen a single time; roughly 13% belongs to the top ten. This clonotype was seen repeatedly, ten times or more. Its antigen is not known. The source was PBMCs from blood, collected less than 30 months after vaccination. The rearrangement links TRBV20-1 to TRBJ2-5; the D call may be TRBD1 or TRBD2 (5 bases each). This receptor was taken from a man between 50 and 69 years old who received an inactivated influenza vaccine. In nucleotides, the CDR3 is TGCAGTGCTAGCCCAGGGACGGGTGAGACCCAGTACTTC. Residues: CSASPGTGETQYF.